These 18 T cell receptor beta chains share one sample of origin, sequenced in a study of T cells in Graves' hyperthyroidism and ophthalmopathy. Regions amplified from RNA transcripts were the TCR beta CDR3 regions. The HTBI primer set was used in a first-round RT-PCR of the TCR CDR3. TCRdb analysed the multiplex PCR reads with MiXCR anew, one entry per CDR3 protein. The sample carries under 350,000 distinct CDR3 sequences, more than 15% recorded once. The sequenced material came from blood. The receptors here all came from a woman between 55 and 75 years old with Graves' ophthalmopathy.

This clonotype was picked up many times. The chain is built from TRBV5-1 and TRBJ2-2; 12 bases fit TRBD2. The J segment lost 4 bases and the V segment lost 1 base, leaving 5 bases of the junction unmatched. This CDR3 comprises 17 residues. Looked up from germline, CDR1 is SGHRS and CDR2 is YFSETQ. The CDR3 here is CASSLTSGRRGTGELFF. The CDR3 DNA is TGCGCCAGCAGCTTGACTAGCGGGAGGAGGGGCACCGGGGAGCTGTTTTTT.

A note on this clonotype: Given a much more abundant clone one base away, this may be a read error. The chain combines TRBV2 with TRBJ1-5; D uncertain. Germline loops: CDR1 SNHLY, CDR2 FYNNEI. The CDR3 has 13 amino acids. Written as DNA, the CDR3 is TGTGCCAGCAGTGATGAGAGCAATCAGCCCCGGCATTTT. It encodes CASSDESNQPRHF.

The table lists this clonotype with many counts. The chain combines TRBV28 with TRBJ1-1; the D gene is possibly TRBD1 (6 bases). This CDR3 is built from 15 residues. Trimming pared 3 bases from V and 2 bases from J, leaving 13 bases between. Germline assignment: CDR1 MDHEN and CDR2 SYDVKM. CDR3 in amino acids: CASSFVGQINTEAFF. In DNA, the CDR3 is TGTGCCAGCAGTTTTGTTGGACAGATCAACACTGAAGCTTTCTTT.

In its sample, this clonotype was seen a few times. The chain uses TRBV30 and TRBJ2-7; 11 positions agree with TRBD1. CDR1 GTSNPN and CDR2 SVGIG come from the germline V gene (reference sequence). Trimming cost V 4 bases and J 3 bases; bases outside gene matches: 8. CDR3 length: 15 amino acids. The chain's CDR3 is CAWIGGQGADYEQYF. DNA for the CDR3: TGTGCCTGGATTGGAGGACAGGGGGCGGACTACGAGCAGTACTTC.

This chain links TRBV10-3 with TRBJ1-2; 7 nucleotides match TRBD1. The J segment lost 4 bases and the V segment lost 0 bases, leaving 2 bases of the junction unmatched. Germline-derived CDR1 and CDR2 are ENHRY and SYGVKD. This CDR3 contains 14 residues. The CDR3 DNA reads TGTGCCATCAGTGAGTCACAGGGGACCTATGGCTACACCTTC. Protein: CAISESQGTYGYTF.

This clonotype was seen many times. The chain employs TRBV12-3 or TRBV12-4 and TRBJ2-7, with 9 bases matching TRBD2. The CDR3 covers 13 residues. J gave up 3 bases and V 7 bases, and 4 bases lay outside the gene matches. In nucleotides, the CDR3 is TGTGCCAGCACCTTTAGCGGGGGCTACGAGCAGTACTTC. Amino acids: CASTFSGGYEQYF.

This clonotype was counted at least ten times. The chain employs TRBV9 and TRBJ1-2; D gene ambiguous. The CDR3 has 12 amino acids. The V gene lost 0 bases and the J gene lost 6 bases, with 6 bases spanning the gap. Germline V gives CDR1 SGDLS, CDR2 YYNGEE. CDR3 region: CASSVGGDGYTF. The CDR3 DNA follows: TGTGCCAGCAGCGTAGGCGGGGATGGCTACACCTTC.

This clonotype came up many times. V gene TRBV3-1 combines with J gene TRBJ1-3; D is uncertain. V dropped 0 bases and J dropped 2 bases, with 8 bases sitting between them. The CDR3 is 15 amino acids. Germline values: CDR1 LGHDT, CDR2 YNNKEL (reference sequence). The CDR3 loop reads CASSQDRGTGNTIYF. The CDR3 coding sequence is TGTGCCAGCAGCCAAGATCGCGGCACTGGAAACACCATATATTTT.

This clonotype was recorded a few times. The J gene is TRBJ1-4, the V gene TRBV6-2 or TRBV6-3; the D gene is possibly TRBD1 (6 bases). Germline V CDR1 and CDR2: MNHEY, SVGEGT. There are 13 residues in the CDR3. V lost 7 bases, J lost 6 bases, and 12 bases lay in between. CDR3 sequence: CASTGTYDEKLFF. The CDR3 coding sequence is TGTGCCAGCACCGGGACATATGATGAAAAACTGTTTTTT.

The chain uses TRBV6-5 and TRBJ1-5; D not resolved. This CDR3 comprises 13 residues. Germline CDR1 and CDR2: MNHEY and SVGAGI. The germline V and J ends were trimmed by 0 bases and 4 bases, with 4 bases remaining between them. CDR3 bases: TGTGCCAGCAGTTACTCACAGAATCAGCCCCAGCATTTT. Protein: CASSYSQNQPQHF.

This clonotype turned up a few times. CDR3 DNA: TGCGCCAGCAGCCAAGATCAGTGGGGCAGCTACGAGCAGTACTTC. Translation gives CASSQDQWGSYEQYF. The chain links TRBV4-3 to TRBJ2-7; TRBD1 is a possible D gene (5 bases). CDR3 length equals 15 residues. The V end lost 0 bases, the J end lost 3 bases, and 12 bases lay between the germline ends. Looked up from germline, CDR1 is LGHNA and CDR2 is YSLEER.

At least ten counts were recorded for this clonotype. V gene TRBV28 combines with J gene TRBJ2-2; either TRBD1 or TRBD2 may supply D (6 bases each). Germline CDR1 and CDR2: MDHEN and SYDVKM. Trimming left V 10 bases short and J 3 bases short, with 18 bases between. This CDR3 comprises 15 residues. CDR3 nucleotides: TGTGCCACCAAAGGGGGACTCTCGTACACCGGGGAGCTGTTTTTT. Its protein product is CATKGGLSYTGELFF.

The sample holds a few counts of this clonotype. A much larger clone is a single base away; this may be a read error. This chain connects TRBV6-2 or TRBV6-3 to TRBJ2-7; D not certain. The CDR3 length is 15 residues. From germline, CDR1 is MNHEY and CDR2 SVGEGT. The CDR3 region has the DNA TGTGTCAGCAGCGAAATCGACCGACCGTCGTACGAGCAGTACTTC. It codes for CVSSEIDRPSYEQYF.

This clonotype was seen more than once but under ten times. The rearrangement joins TRBV28 to TRBJ2-2; the D is unclear. Trimming cost V 4 bases and J 6 bases, with 9 bases left between them. The CDR3 is 13 residues long. CDR1 is MDHEN and CDR2 is SYDVKM in the germline V gene. CDR3 bases: TGTGCCAGCAGTTCTCCCCGTCCCGGGGAGCTGTTTTTT. Amino acids: CASSSPRPGELFF.

This clonotype has a count of ten or more. This sequence joins TRBV6-1 and TRBJ1-5; D is uncertain. V was trimmed by 5 bases and J by 0 bases, leaving 11 bases between them. Germline V CDR1 and CDR2: MNHNS, SASEGT. The CDR3 runs to 15 residues. CDR3 bases: TGTGCCAGCAGTAGAAGGGAATATAGCAATCAGCCCCAGCATTTT. Protein sequence: CASSRREYSNQPQHF.

This clonotype was seen a few times. V and J are TRBV4-3 and TRBJ2-1; TRBD2 matches 8 bases. This CDR3 contains 15 residues. Germline V gene lookup returns CDR1 LGHNA and CDR2 YSLEER. J was trimmed by 4 bases and V by 4 bases; bases with no gene match: 6. In DNA, the CDR3 is TGCGCCAGCAGCCGACTAGCGAAGGAATACAATGAGCAGTTCTTC. It codes for CASSRLAKEYNEQFF.

The table lists this clonotype with a few counts. The CDR3 is CASSGDSSGNTIYF. The CDR3 DNA follows: TGTGCCAGCAGCGGCGATTCCTCTGGAAACACCATATATTTT. V and J are TRBV9 and TRBJ1-3, with unresolved D. The CDR3 contains 14 residues. Between the trimmed V and J ends, which lost 3 bases and 0 bases, there was a span of 7 bases. In germline, CDR1 is SGDLS, CDR2 YYNGEE. The whole variable domain, remainder taken from reference TRBV9 and TRBJ1-3, is DSGVTQTPKHLITATGQRVTLRCSPRSGDLSVYWYQQSLDQGLQFLIQYYNGEERAKGNILERFSAQQFPDLHSELNLSSLELGDSALYFCASSGDSSGNTIYFGEGSWLTVV.

The sample holds a few counts of this clonotype. This chain joins TRBV20-1 and TRBJ2-1; 14 nucleotides agree with TRBD2. CDR1 is DFQATT and CDR2 is SNEGSKA in the germline V gene (reference sequence). The J segment lost 5 bases and the V segment lost 3 bases, leaving 3 bases of the junction unmatched. This CDR3 comprises 15 residues. The CDR3 DNA reads as TGCAGTGCTAGGGGGACTAGCGGGGGTGACAATGAGCAGTTCTTC. Translation gives CSARGTSGGDNEQFF.